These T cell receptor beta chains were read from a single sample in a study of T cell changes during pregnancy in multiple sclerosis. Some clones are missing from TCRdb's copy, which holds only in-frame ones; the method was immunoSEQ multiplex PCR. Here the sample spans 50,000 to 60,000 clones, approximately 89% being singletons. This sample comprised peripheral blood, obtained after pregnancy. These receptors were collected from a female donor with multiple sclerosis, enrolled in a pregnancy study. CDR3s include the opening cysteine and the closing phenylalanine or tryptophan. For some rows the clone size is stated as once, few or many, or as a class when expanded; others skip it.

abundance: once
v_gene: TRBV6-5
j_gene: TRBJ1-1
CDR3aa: CASSLLGVNTEAFF

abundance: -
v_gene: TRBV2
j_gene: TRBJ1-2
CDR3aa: CATRVFGDYGYTF

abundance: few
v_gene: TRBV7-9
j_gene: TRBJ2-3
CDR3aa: CASSLAFGGAIDTQYF

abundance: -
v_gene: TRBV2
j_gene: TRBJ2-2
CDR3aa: CASREPGRGAYTGELFF

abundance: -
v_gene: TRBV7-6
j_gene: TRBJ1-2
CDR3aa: CASSLTPGRANYGYTF

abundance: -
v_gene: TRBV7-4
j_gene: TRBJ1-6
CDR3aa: CASSLPGQGAKKSYNSPLHF

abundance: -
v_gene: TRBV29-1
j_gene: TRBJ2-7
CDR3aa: CSVRQGAAHEQYF

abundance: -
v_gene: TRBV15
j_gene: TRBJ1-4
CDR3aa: CATSRESGTGNEKLFF

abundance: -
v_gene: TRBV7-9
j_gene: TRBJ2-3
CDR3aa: CASSLPFRLAGGRGPYF

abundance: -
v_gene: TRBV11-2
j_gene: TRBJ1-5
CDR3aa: CASSYGTGKGLTQHF

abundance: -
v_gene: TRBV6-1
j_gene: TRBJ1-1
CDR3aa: CASSELGVDTEAFF

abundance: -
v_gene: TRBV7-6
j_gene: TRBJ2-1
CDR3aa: CASSLAGSYNEQFF

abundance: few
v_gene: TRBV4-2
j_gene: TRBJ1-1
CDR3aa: CASSQGPGELEAFF

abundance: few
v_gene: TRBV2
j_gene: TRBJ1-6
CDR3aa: CASRDYIGLSPLHF

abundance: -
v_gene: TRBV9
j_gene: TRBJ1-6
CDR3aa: CASSATGASNYNSPLHF

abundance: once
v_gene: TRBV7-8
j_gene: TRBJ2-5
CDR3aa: CASSPGTPRGQTQYF